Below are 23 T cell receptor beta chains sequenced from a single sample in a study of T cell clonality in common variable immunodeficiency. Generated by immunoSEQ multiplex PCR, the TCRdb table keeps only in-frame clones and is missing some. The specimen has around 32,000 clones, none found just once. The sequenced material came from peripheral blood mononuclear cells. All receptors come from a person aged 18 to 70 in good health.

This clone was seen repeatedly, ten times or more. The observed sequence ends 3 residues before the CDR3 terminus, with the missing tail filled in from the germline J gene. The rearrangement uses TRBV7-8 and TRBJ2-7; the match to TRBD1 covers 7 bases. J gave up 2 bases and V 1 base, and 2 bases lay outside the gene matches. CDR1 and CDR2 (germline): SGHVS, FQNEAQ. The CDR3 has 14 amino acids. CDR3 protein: CASSLEGQTYEQYF. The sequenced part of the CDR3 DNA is TGTGCCAGCAGCTTAGAGGGACAGACCTACGAG.

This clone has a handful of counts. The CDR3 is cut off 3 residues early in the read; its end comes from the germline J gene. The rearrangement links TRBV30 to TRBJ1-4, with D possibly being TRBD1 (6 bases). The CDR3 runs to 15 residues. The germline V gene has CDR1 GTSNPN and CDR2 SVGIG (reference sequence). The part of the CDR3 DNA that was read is TGTGCCTGGAGTGTAGCGGGGCAGGGGCGTTCACCA. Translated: CAWSVAGQGRSP. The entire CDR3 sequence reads CAWSVAGQGRSPLFF.

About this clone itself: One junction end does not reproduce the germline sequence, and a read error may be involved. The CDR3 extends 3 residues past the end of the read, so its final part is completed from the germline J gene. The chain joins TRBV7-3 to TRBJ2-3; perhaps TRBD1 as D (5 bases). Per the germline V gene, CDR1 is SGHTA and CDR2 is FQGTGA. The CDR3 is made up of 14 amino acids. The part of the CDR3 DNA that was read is TGTGCCAGCAGCTTACAATCAGGGCCAGAGACG. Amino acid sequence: CASSLQSGPET. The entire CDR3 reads CASSLQSGPETQYF.

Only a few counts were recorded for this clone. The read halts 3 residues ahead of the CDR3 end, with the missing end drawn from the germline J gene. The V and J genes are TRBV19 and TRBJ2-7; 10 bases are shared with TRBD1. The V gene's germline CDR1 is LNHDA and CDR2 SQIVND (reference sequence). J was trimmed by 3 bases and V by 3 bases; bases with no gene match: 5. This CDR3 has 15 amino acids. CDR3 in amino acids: CASSIRDRGYYEQYF. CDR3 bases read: TGTGCCAGTAGTATTAGGGACAGGGGTTACTACGAG.

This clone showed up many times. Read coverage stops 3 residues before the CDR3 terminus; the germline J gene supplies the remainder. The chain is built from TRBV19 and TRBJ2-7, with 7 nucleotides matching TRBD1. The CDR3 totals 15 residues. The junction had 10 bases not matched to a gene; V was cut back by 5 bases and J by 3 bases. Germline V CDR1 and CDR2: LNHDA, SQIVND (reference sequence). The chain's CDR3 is CASSRPGTAIYEQYF. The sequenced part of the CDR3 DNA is TGTGCCAGTAGTCGACCCGGGACAGCGATCTACGAG. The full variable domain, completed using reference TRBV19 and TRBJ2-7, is DGGITQSPKYLFRKEGQNVTLSCEQNLNHDAMYWYRQDPGQGLRLIYYSQIVNDFQKGDIAEGYSVSREKKESFPLTVTSAQKNPTAFYLCASSRPGTAIYEQYFGPGTRLTVT.

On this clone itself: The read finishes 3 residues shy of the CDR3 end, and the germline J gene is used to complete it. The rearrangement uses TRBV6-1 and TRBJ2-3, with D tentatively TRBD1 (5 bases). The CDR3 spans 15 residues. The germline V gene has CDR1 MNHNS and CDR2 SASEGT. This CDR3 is CASSEAMFRVTSQYF. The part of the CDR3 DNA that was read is TGTGCCAGCAGTGAAGCAATGTTCAGGGTCACTTCG.

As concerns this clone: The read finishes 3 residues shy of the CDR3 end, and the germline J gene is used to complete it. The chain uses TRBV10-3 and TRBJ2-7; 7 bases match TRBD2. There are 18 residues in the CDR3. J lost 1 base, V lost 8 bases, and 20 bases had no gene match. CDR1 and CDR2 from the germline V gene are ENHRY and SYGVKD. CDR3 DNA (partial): TGTGCCATCTCCACCCCGACCTCTACGGGCGGGAGTTCCTACGAG. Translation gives CAISTPTSTGGSSYE. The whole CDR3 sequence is CAISTPTSTGGSSYEQYF.

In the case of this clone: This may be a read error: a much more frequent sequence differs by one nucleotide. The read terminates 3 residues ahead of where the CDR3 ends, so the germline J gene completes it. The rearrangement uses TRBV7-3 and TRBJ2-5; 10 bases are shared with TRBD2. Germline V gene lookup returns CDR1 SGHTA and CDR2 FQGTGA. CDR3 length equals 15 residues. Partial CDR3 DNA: TGTGCCAGCAGCTCAGCGGGAGGGGAGACAGATACC. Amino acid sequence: CASSSAGGETDT. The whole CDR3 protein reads CASSSAGGETDTQYF. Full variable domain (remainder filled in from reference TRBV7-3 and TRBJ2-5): GAGVSQTPSNKVTEKGKYVELRCDPISGHTALYWYRQSLGQGPEFLIYFQGTGAADDSGLPNDRFFAVRPEGSVSTLKIQRTERGDSAVYLCASSSAGGETDTQYFGPGTRLLVL.

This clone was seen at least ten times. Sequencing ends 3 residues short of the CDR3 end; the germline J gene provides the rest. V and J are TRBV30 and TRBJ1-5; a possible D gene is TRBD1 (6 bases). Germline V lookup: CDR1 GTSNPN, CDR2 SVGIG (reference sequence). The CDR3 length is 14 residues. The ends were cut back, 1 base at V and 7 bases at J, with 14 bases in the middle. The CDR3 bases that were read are TGTGCCTGGAGTGACTTAGGGGGAGGACAGCCC. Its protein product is CAWSDLGGGQP. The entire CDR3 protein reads CAWSDLGGGQPQHF.

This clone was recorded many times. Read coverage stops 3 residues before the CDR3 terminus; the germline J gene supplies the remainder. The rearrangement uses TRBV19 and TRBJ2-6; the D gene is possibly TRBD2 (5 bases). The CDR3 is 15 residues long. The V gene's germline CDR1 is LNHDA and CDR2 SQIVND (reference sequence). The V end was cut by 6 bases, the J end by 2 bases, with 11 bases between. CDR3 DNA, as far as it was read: TGTGCCAGTAGGGACCCCGGGGCTGGGGCCAACGTC. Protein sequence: CASRDPGAGANV. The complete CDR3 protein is CASRDPGAGANVLTF.

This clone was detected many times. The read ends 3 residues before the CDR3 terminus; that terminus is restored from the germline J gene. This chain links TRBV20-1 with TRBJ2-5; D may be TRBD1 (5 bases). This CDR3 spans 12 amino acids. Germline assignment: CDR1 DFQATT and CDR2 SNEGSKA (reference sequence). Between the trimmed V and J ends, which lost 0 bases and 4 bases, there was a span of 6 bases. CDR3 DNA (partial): TGCAGTGCTAGAGACCAGGGAGAGACC. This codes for CSARDQGET. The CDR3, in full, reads CSARDQGETQYF.

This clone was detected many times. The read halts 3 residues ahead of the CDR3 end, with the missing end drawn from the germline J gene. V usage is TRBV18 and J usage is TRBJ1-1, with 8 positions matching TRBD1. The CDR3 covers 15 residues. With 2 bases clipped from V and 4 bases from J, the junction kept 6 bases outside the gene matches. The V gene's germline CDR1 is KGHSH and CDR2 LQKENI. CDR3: CASSPSTGEVTEAFF. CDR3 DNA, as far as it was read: TGTGCCAGCTCACCATCGACAGGGGAGGTCACTGAA.

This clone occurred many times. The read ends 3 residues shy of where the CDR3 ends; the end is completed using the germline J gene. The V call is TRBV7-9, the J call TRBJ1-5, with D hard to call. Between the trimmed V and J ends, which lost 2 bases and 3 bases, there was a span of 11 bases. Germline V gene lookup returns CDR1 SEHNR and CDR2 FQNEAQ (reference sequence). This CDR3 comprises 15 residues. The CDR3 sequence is CASSLLGGSNQPQHF. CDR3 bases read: TGTGCCAGCAGCTTATTGGGCGGGTCCAATCAGCCC.

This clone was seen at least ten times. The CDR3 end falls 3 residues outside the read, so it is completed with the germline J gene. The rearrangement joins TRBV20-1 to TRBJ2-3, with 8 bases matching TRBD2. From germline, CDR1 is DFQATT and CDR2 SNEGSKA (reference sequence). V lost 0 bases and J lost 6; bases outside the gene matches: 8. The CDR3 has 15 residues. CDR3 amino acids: CSARDPRAGDDTQYF. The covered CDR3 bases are TGCAGTGCTAGAGATCCAAGAGCGGGAGACGATACG.

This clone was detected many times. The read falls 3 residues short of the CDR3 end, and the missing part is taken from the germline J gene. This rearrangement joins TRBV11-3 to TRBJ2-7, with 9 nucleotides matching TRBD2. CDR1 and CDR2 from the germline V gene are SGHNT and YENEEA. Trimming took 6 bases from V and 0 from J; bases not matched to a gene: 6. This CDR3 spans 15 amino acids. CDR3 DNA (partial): TGTGCCAGCAGTCCACTAGCGGGTAGCTCCTACGAG. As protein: CASSPLAGSSYE. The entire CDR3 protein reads CASSPLAGSSYEQYF.

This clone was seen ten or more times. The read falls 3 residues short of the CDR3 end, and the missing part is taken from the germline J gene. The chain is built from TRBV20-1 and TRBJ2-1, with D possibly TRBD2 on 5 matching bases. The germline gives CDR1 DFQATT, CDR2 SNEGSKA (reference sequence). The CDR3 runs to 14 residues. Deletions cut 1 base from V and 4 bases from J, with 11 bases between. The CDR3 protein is CSARVGGLYNEQFF. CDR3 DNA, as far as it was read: TGCAGTGCTAGAGTTGGCGGGTTGTACAATGAG.

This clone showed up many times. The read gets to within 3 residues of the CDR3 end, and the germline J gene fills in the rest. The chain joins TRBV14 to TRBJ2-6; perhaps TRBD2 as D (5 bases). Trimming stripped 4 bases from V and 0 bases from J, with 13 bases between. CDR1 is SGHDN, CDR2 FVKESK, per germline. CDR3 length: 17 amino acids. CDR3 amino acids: CASSPGLFYSGANVLTF. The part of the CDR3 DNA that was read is TGTGCCAGCAGCCCTGGACTTTTCTACTCTGGGGCCAACGTC. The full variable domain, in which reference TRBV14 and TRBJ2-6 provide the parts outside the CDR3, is EAGVTQFPSHSVIEKGQTVTLRCDPISGHDNLYWYRRVMGKEIKFLLHFVKESKQDESGMPNNRFLAERTGGTYSTLKVQPAELEDSGVYFCASSPGLFYSGANVLTFGAGSRLTVL.

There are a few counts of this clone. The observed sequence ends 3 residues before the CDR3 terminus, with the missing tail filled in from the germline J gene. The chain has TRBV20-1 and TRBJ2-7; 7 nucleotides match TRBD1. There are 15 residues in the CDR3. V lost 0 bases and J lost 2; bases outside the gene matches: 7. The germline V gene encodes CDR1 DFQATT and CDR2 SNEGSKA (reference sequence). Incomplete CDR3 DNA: TGCAGTGCTAGAGATGAGAACAGGGGAACCTACGAG. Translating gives CSARDENRGTYE. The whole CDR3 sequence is CSARDENRGTYEQYF.

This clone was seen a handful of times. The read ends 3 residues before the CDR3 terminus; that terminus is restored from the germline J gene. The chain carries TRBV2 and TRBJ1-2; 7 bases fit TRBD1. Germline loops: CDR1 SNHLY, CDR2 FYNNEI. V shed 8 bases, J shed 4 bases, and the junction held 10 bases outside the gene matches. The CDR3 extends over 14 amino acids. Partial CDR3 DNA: TGTGCCAGCCATGCCGGGACAGAGTCCTATGGC. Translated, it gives CASHAGTESYG. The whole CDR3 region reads CASHAGTESYGYTF.

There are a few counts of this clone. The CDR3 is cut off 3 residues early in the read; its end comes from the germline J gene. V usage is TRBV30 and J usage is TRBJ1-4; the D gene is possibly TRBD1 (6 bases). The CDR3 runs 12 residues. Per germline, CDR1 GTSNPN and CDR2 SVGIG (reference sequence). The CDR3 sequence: CAWGAGANVLFF. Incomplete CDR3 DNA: TGTGCCTGGGGCGCAGGGGCCAACGTA. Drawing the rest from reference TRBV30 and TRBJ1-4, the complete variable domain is SQTIHQWPATLVQPVGSPLSLECTVEGTSNPNLYWYRQAAGRGLQLLFYSVGIGQISSEVPQNLSASRPQDRQFILSSKKLLLSDSGFYLCAWGAGANVLFFGSGTQLSVL.

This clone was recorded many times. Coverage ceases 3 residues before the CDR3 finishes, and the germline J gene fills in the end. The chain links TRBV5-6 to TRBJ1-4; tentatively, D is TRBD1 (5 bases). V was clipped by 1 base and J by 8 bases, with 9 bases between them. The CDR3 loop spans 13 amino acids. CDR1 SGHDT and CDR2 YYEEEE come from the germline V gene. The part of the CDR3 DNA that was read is TGTGCCAGCAGCTTGTGGGGGGAGGAAAAA. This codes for CASSLWGEEK. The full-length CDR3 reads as CASSLWGEEKLFF.

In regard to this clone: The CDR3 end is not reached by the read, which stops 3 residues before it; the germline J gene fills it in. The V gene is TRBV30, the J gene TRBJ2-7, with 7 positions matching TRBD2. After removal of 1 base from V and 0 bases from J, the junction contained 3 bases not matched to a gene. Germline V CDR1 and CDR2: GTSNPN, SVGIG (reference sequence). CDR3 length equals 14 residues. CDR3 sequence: CAWSGGGGSYEQYF. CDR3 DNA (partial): TGTGCCTGGAGTGGAGGCGGGGGCTCCTACGAG.

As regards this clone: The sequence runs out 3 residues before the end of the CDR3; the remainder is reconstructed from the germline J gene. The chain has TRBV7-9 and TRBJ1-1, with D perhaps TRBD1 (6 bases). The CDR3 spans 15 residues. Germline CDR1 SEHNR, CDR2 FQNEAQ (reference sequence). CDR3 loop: CASSLMARGGAGAFF. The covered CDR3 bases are TGTGCCAGCAGCTTAATGGCCCGGGGGGGGGCTGGC.